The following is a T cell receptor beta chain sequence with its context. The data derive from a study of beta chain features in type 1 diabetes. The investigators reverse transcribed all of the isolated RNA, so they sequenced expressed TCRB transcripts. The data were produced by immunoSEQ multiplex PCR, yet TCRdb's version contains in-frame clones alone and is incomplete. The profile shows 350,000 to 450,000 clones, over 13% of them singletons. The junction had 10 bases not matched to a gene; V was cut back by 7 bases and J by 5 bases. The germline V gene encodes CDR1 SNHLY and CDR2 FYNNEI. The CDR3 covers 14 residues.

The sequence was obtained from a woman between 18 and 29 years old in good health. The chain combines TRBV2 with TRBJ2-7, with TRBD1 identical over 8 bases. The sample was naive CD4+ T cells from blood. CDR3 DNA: TGTGCCAGCACAGACAGGGGAACAGTAGACGAGCAGTACTTC. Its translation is CASTDRGTVDEQYF.